This is a list of T cell receptor beta chains from one sample in a study of shared clonotypes between healthy human individuals. Produced via immunoSEQ multiplex PCR; TCRdb's table is partial and in-frame only. The sample records about 1 million clones, 65% to 75% being singletons. The sample was memory CD4+ T cells sorted from blood. These receptors came from a man aged 18 to 30 in good health. Both conserved end residues are part of each CDR3. A D gene is named only where the DNA matches it firmly. Not all rows give a size; the values are once, few, many and, for expanded clones, a class.

DNA	CDR3	V	length	size	J	D
TGTGCCAGCAGCTTAGGGTGGGAGGGGGCCCAAGAGACCCAGTACTTC	CASSLGWEGAQETQYF	TRBV5-6	16	-	TRBJ2-5	-
TGCGCCAGCAGCCAAGATCCGCAGAGTACTGAAGCTTTCTTT	CASSQDPQSTEAFF	TRBV4-3	14	-	TRBJ1-1	-
TGCGCCAGCAGCGTCGACACGACAGATACGCAGTATTTT	CASSVDTTDTQYF	TRBV5-1	13	-	TRBJ2-3	-
TGTGCCAGCAGCTCCCCGACCCCAGGGGGTGAAAAACTGTTTTTT	CASSSPTPGGEKLFF	TRBV5-4	15	-	TRBJ1-4	TRBD1
TGTGCCTGGAGTGTAAATCATTCACCCCTCCACTTT	CAWSVNHSPLHF	TRBV30	12	many	TRBJ1-6	-
TGTGCCAGCAGCCAGGGACCGTCTAATTCACCCCTCCACTTT	CASSQGPSNSPLHF	TRBV2	14	-	TRBJ1-6	-
TGTGCCAGCAGCCCCGGGAGGGCTAACACCGGGGAGCTGTTTTTT	CASSPGRANTGELFF	TRBV7-9	15	-	TRBJ2-2	TRBD2
TGTGCCAGCAGTGGTGGGAGGAACACTGAAGCTTTCTTT	CASSGGRNTEAFF	TRBV6-1	13	-	TRBJ1-1	-
TGTGCCAGCTCACCACAGGAGTACACTGAAGCTTTCTTT	CASSPQEYTEAFF	TRBV18	13	-	TRBJ1-1	-
TGTGCCACCTCATTTGTGGGGCAGGGGCGGGCTTTCTTT	CATSFVGQGRAFF	TRBV2	13	few	TRBJ1-1	-
TGCGCCAGCAGCTTGGCAGTGACTAGCGGGAAAAATGAGCAGTTCTTC	CASSLAVTSGKNEQFF	TRBV5-1	16	-	TRBJ2-1	TRBD2
TGTGCCAGTATAAATGCGTCCGACCGTTTACGAGGGGTGCAGTACTTC	CASINASDRLRGVQYF	TRBV19	16	-	TRBJ2-7	-
TGCGCCAGCAGCGCTACAGGGGTTGAGACCCAGTACTTC	CASSATGVETQYF	TRBV5-1	13	-	TRBJ2-5	TRBD1
TGCGCCAGCAGTAACAGGGAACGGAACACTGAAGCTTTCTTT	CASSNRERNTEAFF	TRBV10-1	14	few	TRBJ1-1	-
TGTGCCATCACTAGACAGGGTGGGCAAAACAGCGAGCAGTACTTC	CAITRQGGQNSEQYF	TRBV10-3	15	-	TRBJ2-7	TRBD1
TGTGCCAGCAGCTTAAGTCCCGGGGCAGGGGCTGTCACCGGGGAGCTGTTTTTT	CASSLSPGAGAVTGELFF	TRBV11-2	18	-	TRBJ2-2	-
TGCGCCAGCGGGGACAATTTTAACGTTTACAATGAGCAGTTCTTC	CASGDNFNVYNEQFF	TRBV5-1	15	-	TRBJ2-1	-
TGTGCCAGTAGCCCGGACAGGGCGTGGTGGAACACCGGGGAGCTGTTTTTT	CASSPDRAWWNTGELFF	TRBV19	17	-	TRBJ2-2	TRBD1
TGTGCCAGCAGCCAAGTTGGGACGGCTAGCAATCAGCCCCAGCATTTT	CASSQVGTASNQPQHF	TRBV28	16	-	TRBJ1-5	-
TGTGCCAGTAGTATAGCACAAGGAAACACCATATATTTT	CASSIAQGNTIYF	TRBV19	13	-	TRBJ1-3	-
TGCGCCAGCAGCCGAGGGCAGGGGGATAATTCACCCCTCCACTTT	CASSRGQGDNSPLHF	TRBV5-1	15	many	TRBJ1-6	TRBD1
TGCGCCAGCAGCCTTACAAACGCTGGGGAGCTGTTTTTT	CASSLTNAGELFF	TRBV4-3	13	-	TRBJ2-2	-